What follows are 20 T cell receptor beta chains derived from one specimen sequenced in a study of T cells expressing NK-cell markers. TCRdb re-called the 5' RACE reads and gives one entry per CDR3 protein, without DNA. This listing includes approximately 440,000 distinct CDR3 sequences. The specimen sequenced was blood T cells: a sorted CD56 or NKG2C T cell subset, CD4+ or CD8+ T cells, or bulk PBMC T cells (not recorded which). The receptors stem from a woman between 50 and 59 years old in good health.

This chain joins TRBV4-2 and TRBJ2-1; TCRdb proposes TRBD2, but this gene call is untestable without DNA. Germline V gene sequence: CDR1 LGHNA, CDR2 YNFKEQ. The CDR3 is 19 residues long. The CDR3 spells CASSQVASGRGSSYNEQFF.

The chain recombines TRBV27 with TRBJ2-1; TCRdb returns TRBD2, unconfirmable since there is no DNA. The CDR3 contains 15 residues. Germline-derived CDR1 and CDR2 are MNHEY and SMNVEV (reference sequence). CDR3 sequence: CASSRTSGMVNEQFF.

This chain connects TRBV29-1 to TRBJ2-7. There are 12 residues in the CDR3. CDR1 and CDR2 from the germline V gene are SQVTM and ANQGSEA. CDR3: CSVWSGGYEQYF.

The J gene is TRBJ2-5, the V gene TRBV12-3 or TRBV12-4; TCRdb calls TRBD1, which cannot be checked without DNA. The CDR3 is made up of 15 amino acids. CDR3 region: CASSYRGGDQETQYF.

This rearrangement joins TRBV12-3 or TRBV12-4 to TRBJ2-5; without DNA, the TCRdb call of TRBD2 cannot be checked. This CDR3 has 17 amino acids. The CDR3 region is CASRSRGLLAGEETQYF.

The V call is TRBV6-1, the J call TRBJ1-2; the D gene TCRdb calls, TRBD1, cannot be checked with no DNA. Germline V gene sequence: CDR1 MNHNS, CDR2 SASEGT. This CDR3 spans 15 amino acids. The CDR3 spells CASSYGTGSNYGYTF.

V usage is TRBV6-1 and J usage is TRBJ1-1; the D gene TCRdb calls, TRBD1, cannot be checked with no DNA. The CDR3 consists of 13 residues. Germline-derived CDR1 and CDR2 are MNHNS and SASEGT. This CDR3 is CASQRQGDTEAFF.

The genes are TRBV20-1 and TRBJ1-1. Germline V CDR1 and CDR2: DFQATT, SNEGSKA (reference sequence). The CDR3 loop spans 12 amino acids. The CDR3 sequence: CSARQPNTEAFF.

This chain links TRBV11-3 with TRBJ2-1. The CDR3 is 14 amino acids. Germline V gene sequence: CDR1 SGHNT, CDR2 YENEEA. The CDR3 spells CASSVRPTYNEQFF.

This chain connects TRBV4-1 to TRBJ1-4. CDR3 length: 14 amino acids. The germline gives CDR1 MGHRA, CDR2 YSYEKL. CDR3: CASRGLGTNEKLFF.

The chain is built from TRBV6-1 and TRBJ1-1; the D call from TCRdb, TRBD1, cannot be confirmed without DNA. CDR1 is MNHNS, CDR2 SASEGT, per germline. CDR3 length equals 15 residues. The CDR3 loop is CASSNGGAQHTEAFF.

CDR3 region: CASTPWFNQPQHF. V is TRBV6-6 and J is TRBJ1-5; there is no DNA to check the TCRdb D call of TRBD1. Germline CDR1 MNHNY, CDR2 SVGAGI (reference sequence). This CDR3 has 13 amino acids.

This chain connects TRBV4-2 to TRBJ1-5; TCRdb names TRBD1, which stays unverified in the absence of DNA. CDR3 length equals 12 residues. The germline gives CDR1 LGHNA, CDR2 YNFKEQ. CDR3 residues: CAPEGGHQPQHF.

This chain uses TRBV6-5 with TRBJ1-1. The CDR3 runs 13 residues. The germline gives CDR1 MNHEY, CDR2 SVGAGI. The CDR3 sequence: CASTKWLGTEAFF.

The CDR3 is CASSENRDTIAKNIQYF. V is TRBV2 and J is TRBJ2-4; the TCRdb call, TRBD1, lacks DNA for checking. Per germline, CDR1 SNHLY and CDR2 FYNNEI. The CDR3 spans 17 residues.

The chain has TRBV6-2 or TRBV6-3 and TRBJ2-1. This CDR3 contains 15 residues. The germline gives CDR1 MNHEY, CDR2 SVGEGT. The CDR3 protein is CASSYRGSSYNEQFF.

The chain joins TRBV12-3 or TRBV12-4 to TRBJ1-4; with no DNA, the TCRdb D assignment of TRBD1 cannot be verified. This CDR3 contains 13 residues. CDR3 region: CASRSTGVEKLFF.

The rearrangement links TRBV10-3 to TRBJ2-7; the D gene TCRdb calls, TRBD2, cannot be checked with no DNA. This CDR3 has 15 amino acids. Per germline, CDR1 ENHRY and CDR2 SYGVKD. CDR3 residues: CAISRGGSAPGEQYF.

The V and J genes are TRBV12-3 or TRBV12-4 and TRBJ1-2. The CDR3 has 12 amino acids. Here the CDR3 reads CASRDKTYGYTF.

This sequence joins TRBV20-1 and TRBJ2-5. This CDR3 contains 14 residues. The germline gives CDR1 DFQATT, CDR2 SNEGSKA (reference sequence). CDR3 residues: CSTRGNFAQETQYF.